Listed below are T cell receptor beta chains from one sample, sequenced in a study of neoadjuvant anti-PD-1 for oral cavity cancer. The assay was immunoSEQ multiplex PCR, and TCRdb's table has in-frame clones only and misses some. The data show some 6,900 clones, with roughly 74% seen just once and roughly 2.5% held by the top ten. Sample: PBMCs, taken before nivolumab (anti-PD-1) treatment. Receptors were obtained from a person aged 35-79 years with oral cavity squamous cell carcinoma. CDR3s include the opening cysteine and the closing phenylalanine or tryptophan. D genes are given only for firm matches. For some rows the clone size is stated as once, few or many, or as a class when expanded; others skip it.

TGTGCCAGCAACAAACAGGGGAGGAGCACAGATACGCAGTATTTT CASNKQGRSTDTQYF TRBJ2-3 TRBV5-6 - -
TGTGCCATCAGTGAGTCGATACAGGCCACTGCCTACAATGAGCAGTTCTTC CAISESIQATAYNEQFF TRBJ2-1 TRBV10-3 - -
TGTGCCAGCAGCTTGGCACCGAAGTTCACCGGGGAGCTGTTTTTT CASSLAPKFTGELFF TRBJ2-2 TRBV5-6 - -
TGCGCCAGCAGCCTAACACCAGACCTAAACACCATATATTTT CASSLTPDLNTIYF TRBJ1-3 TRBV4-1 few -
TGCGCCAGCAGCTTGGAGGCCCCGCCGCAGTATTTT CASSLEAPPQYF TRBJ2-3 TRBV5-1 - -
TGCAGCGTTGTCGCGGGGCCCAACTACGAGCAGTACTTC CSVVAGPNYEQYF TRBJ2-7 TRBV29-1 - -
TGTGCCAGCATGGAGCAGGGAATGATCACTGAAGCTTTCTTT CASMEQGMITEAFF TRBJ1-1 TRBV6-5 once -
TGTGCCAGCAGTTTCGGGTCTCGGGGTGGAAACACCATATATTTT CASSFGSRGGNTIYF TRBJ1-3 TRBV28 - -
TGTGCCAGCAGCCGACCGGGGGCCGACACCGGGGAGCTGTTTTTT CASSRPGADTGELFF TRBJ2-2 TRBV9 - -
TGCGCCAGCAGTGAGTCGATGGCAGGCGACCATTTT CASSESMAGDHF TRBJ1-5 TRBV10-2 - -
TGCGCCAGCAGCCCGGACAGGGGGCCGAACACTGAAGCTTTCTTT CASSPDRGPNTEAFF TRBJ1-1 TRBV5-1 - TRBD1
TGCGCCAGCCGTGAAGGAGGGGGGACCCAGTACTTC CASREGGGTQYF TRBJ2-5 TRBV5-1 - -
TGCGCCAGCAGCCCCTCTTCGGCAGGGTTCACAGATACGCAGTATTTT CASSPSSAGFTDTQYF TRBJ2-3 TRBV5-1 - -
TGCGCCAGCAGCTTGAGACAGTCGAACACTGAAGCTTTCTTT CASSLRQSNTEAFF TRBJ1-1 TRBV5-1 - -
TGTGCCAGCTCGCCCTCCTACAATGAGCAGTTCTTC CASSPSYNEQFF TRBJ2-1 TRBV18 - -
TGCGCCAGCAGTGATAGGGCCCGGGGACCAGGTAACTACGAGCAGTACTTC CASSDRARGPGNYEQYF TRBJ2-7 TRBV10-2 - -
TGTGCCAGCAGTTACCCATCCTTACAGGGATGGGAGCAGTACTTC CASSYPSLQGWEQYF TRBJ2-7 TRBV6-5 few -
TGTGCCAGCAGCTCTGACAGGGTTAATTGGGGCAAAAACATTCAGTACTTC CASSSDRVNWGKNIQYF TRBJ2-4 TRBV7-2 - TRBD1
TGCGCCAGCAGGGGACACGCAAGAGATACGCAGTATTTT CASRGHARDTQYF TRBJ2-3 TRBV10-2 - -
TGCGCCAGCAGCCAAGTTGAAGTAACTTTCTCTGGAAACACCATATATTTT CASSQVEVTFSGNTIYF TRBJ1-3 TRBV4-3 - -
TGTGCCAGCAGCCCCACCACCCCTACCATGAACACTGAAGCTTTCTTT CASSPTTPTMNTEAFF TRBJ1-1 TRBV9 - -
TGTGCCAGCCGCGACAGGGACGCCGGGGAGCTGTTTTTT CASRDRDAGELFF TRBJ2-2 TRBV6-5 few TRBD1
TGTGCCAGCTCACCTCAGGTCTCCTACGAGCAGTACTTC CASSPQVSYEQYF TRBJ2-7 TRBV18 - -
TGCGCCAGCAGCCTTGAAGGGGGAGAAGGCAATGAGCAGTTCTTC CASSLEGGEGNEQFF TRBJ2-1 TRBV4-3 few -
TGTGCCAGTAGCGGGGACAGGGACGGGTTCTATGGCTACACCTTC CASSGDRDGFYGYTF TRBJ1-2 TRBV19 - TRBD1
TGTGCCAGCAGCTCTAACAGGGCCCCAGAGGGCTACACCTTC CASSSNRAPEGYTF TRBJ1-2 TRBV7-2 - -
TGTGCCAGCAGCAAAGGGACAGGGTTTCGGAATCAGCCCCAGCATTTT CASSKGTGFRNQPQHF TRBJ1-5 TRBV7-9 - TRBD1
TGTGCCACCAGCAGAGGAGGGGCGGGGGCCACTAGCACAGATACGCAGTATTTT CATSRGGAGATSTDTQYF TRBJ2-3 TRBV15 - -
TGTGCCAGCAGCGTAGGCGGGGGACTCACCGGGGAGCTGTTTTTT CASSVGGGLTGELFF TRBJ2-2 TRBV9 - TRBD2
TGTGCCAGCAGCTTGGAAGGGTTGAGCACCGGGGAGCTGTTTTTT CASSLEGLSTGELFF TRBJ2-2 TRBV5-5 few -
TGTGCCATCAGTGAGTCGACACAGGGTGTGCATGGCTACACCTTC CAISESTQGVHGYTF TRBJ1-2 TRBV10-3 - -
TGTGCCAGCAGGGAAACGGGAGTTAGGTCGGATGGCTACACCTTC CASRETGVRSDGYTF TRBJ1-2 TRBV6-5 - -
TGCGCCAGCACTACGCAGGGAGACACTGAAGCTTTCTTT CASTTQGDTEAFF TRBJ1-1 TRBV10-2 - -
TGTGCCATCAGTGAGACCCGGACTAGCGGGGGGATGGACGAGCAGTACTTC CAISETRTSGGMDEQYF TRBJ2-7 TRBV10-3 few TRBD2
TGTGCCTGGATTCCACGCCTGGGGGTTTCACCCCTCCACTTT CAWIPRLGVSPLHF TRBJ1-6 TRBV30 few -
TGTGCCAGCAGCACGGACAGGGCTCCACGCAATGAGCAGTTCTTC CASSTDRAPRNEQFF TRBJ2-1 TRBV7-2 - TRBD1
TGTGCCAGCAGATTACTAGGGGGAAGGAGCAATCAGCCCCAGCATTTT CASRLLGGRSNQPQHF TRBJ1-5 TRBV28 - -
TGTGCCAGTAGCCCACAGGGGGCAATTTCCTACGAGCAGTACTTC CASSPQGAISYEQYF TRBJ2-7 TRBV19 - TRBD1
TGTGCCAGCAGTTACCGACAGGCTAACACTGAAGCTTTCTTT CASSYRQANTEAFF TRBJ1-1 TRBV6-5 - -
TGCGCCAGCAGCCAAGTAGGCCACCTGAACACTGAAGCTTTCTTT CASSQVGHLNTEAFF TRBJ1-1 TRBV4-3 - -
TGTGCCAGCAGAGGCCAGGCGAACACCGGGGAGCTGTTTTTT CASRGQANTGELFF TRBJ2-2 TRBV7-8 - -
TGTGCCAGTAGTATAGGAGGGACCGTAACTAACTATGGCTACACCTTC CASSIGGTVTNYGYTF TRBJ1-2 TRBV19 few -
TGTGCCAGTAGGTCGTCGGGACATAAAAATCAGCCCCAGCATTTT CASRSSGHKNQPQHF TRBJ1-5 TRBV19 - -
TGCGCCAGCAGTGAGTTGCACGATCAGCCCCAGCATTTT CASSELHDQPQHF TRBJ1-5 TRBV10-2 few -
TGTGCCAGCAGTTTATCGGGACAGGGGTATTCACCCCTCCACTTT CASSLSGQGYSPLHF TRBJ1-6 TRBV27 few TRBD1
TGTGCCAGCAGTTTATCAGGGGTGGGGGGAAACACCATATATTTT CASSLSGVGGNTIYF TRBJ1-3 TRBV28 - -
TGTGCCAGCAGCGTTGGGACAGGACAAAATTCACCCCTCCACTTT CASSVGTGQNSPLHF TRBJ1-6 TRBV7-2 - TRBD1
TGTGCCATCGGCTCCAATAGCGGGGGGAAAGAGACCCAGTACTTC CAIGSNSGGKETQYF TRBJ2-5 TRBV10-3 - TRBD2
TGTGCCACCAGCTTGACAGGGTTGGGCGGCTACACCTTC CATSLTGLGGYTF TRBJ1-2 TRBV15 - TRBD1
TGTGCCAGCAGCTTGGACGTCCCACCCCTCCACTTT CASSLDVPPLHF TRBJ1-6 TRBV7-8 - -
TGTGCCAGCAGTCGGGACTTGACAGATACGCAGTATTTT CASSRDLTDTQYF TRBJ2-3 TRBV6-5 once -
TGTGCCAGCAGCCAAGTGGGGTCTGGGGCCAACGTCCTGACTTTC CASSQVGSGANVLTF TRBJ2-6 TRBV4-2 - -
TGTGCCAGCAGTTACGGGGGACACAACACCGGGGAGCTGTTTTTT CASSYGGHNTGELFF TRBJ2-2 TRBV6-5 - -
TGTGCCAGCATCGACAGGGCGGGAGGGAACACTGAAGCTTTCTTT CASIDRAGGNTEAFF TRBJ1-1 TRBV2 - TRBD1
TGTGCCAGCAGCTCCCAGGGGGCGCGCTCCTACAATGAGCAGTTCTTC CASSSQGARSYNEQFF TRBJ2-1 TRBV9 - TRBD1
TGCGCCAGCAGCCAAGGACAGAACTATGGCTACACCTTC CASSQGQNYGYTF TRBJ1-2 TRBV4-3 - -
TGTGCCAGTAGTCAGTCAGATACGCAGTATTTT CASSQSDTQYF TRBJ2-3 TRBV19 - -
TGTGCCACCAGCCGACCCGACAGGGACCGAAGCTACGAGCAGTACTTC CATSRPDRDRSYEQYF TRBJ2-7 TRBV15 - TRBD1
TGTGCCAGCAGCCAAGAATGGGTTACTGAAGCTTTCTTT CASSQEWVTEAFF TRBJ1-1 TRBV14 - -
TGTGCCAGCAGCTTAGCCCCCTCGACCTCTGGAAACACCATATATTTT CASSLAPSTSGNTIYF TRBJ1-3 TRBV11-2 few -